This is a list of T cell receptor beta chains from one sample in a study of T-cell reconstitution after alpha-beta-depleted transplantation in children. In TCRdb, the PCR reads were re-called with MiXCR into one record per CDR3 protein. Of about 980,000 distinct CDR3 sequences listed, under 30% are singletons. The sample in question was PBMCs, mostly from graft donor cells, obtained 360 days after TCRalphabeta/CD19-depleted stem cell transplant. These receptors originate from a boy younger than two who had a stem cell transplant for SCID, so the T cells may come from the graft donor. CDR3s include the opening cysteine and the closing phenylalanine or tryptophan. D genes are given only for firm matches. Not every row has a clone size; where given, it reads once, few, many or a size class.

d_gene: TRBD2; abundance: .; j_gene: TRBJ2-7; v_gene: TRBV6-2/TRBV6-3; CDR3aa: CASRKNLAGSYYEQYF; CDR3nt: TGTGCCAGCAGGAAGAATCTAGCGGGGAGCTACTACGAGCAGTACTTC
d_gene: .; abundance: few; j_gene: TRBJ2-7; v_gene: TRBV20-1; CDR3aa: CSATPPGQLYEQYF; CDR3nt: TGCAGTGCTACACCGCCGGGACAATTGTACGAGCAGTACTTC
d_gene: TRBD2; abundance: few; j_gene: TRBJ2-1; v_gene: TRBV5-1; CDR3aa: CASRQTSGILSYNEQFF; CDR3nt: TGCGCCAGCAGGCAGACTAGCGGAATCCTCTCCTACAATGAGCAGTTCTTC
d_gene: .; abundance: .; j_gene: TRBJ2-1; v_gene: TRBV20-1; CDR3aa: CSARTVRPDNEQFF; CDR3nt: TGCAGTGCCCGGACAGTTCGCCCGGACAATGAGCAGTTCTTC
d_gene: .; abundance: few; j_gene: TRBJ1-2; v_gene: TRBV14; CDR3aa: CASSQRGGYGYTF; CDR3nt: TGTGCCAGCAGCCAACGGGGTGGCTATGGCTACACCTTC
d_gene: .; abundance: .; j_gene: TRBJ2-4; v_gene: TRBV3-1; CDR3aa: CASSQEGVYKNIQYF; CDR3nt: TGTGCCAGCAGCCAAGAGGGGGTCTACAAAAACATTCAGTACTTC
d_gene: TRBD2; abundance: few; j_gene: TRBJ2-3; v_gene: TRBV20-1; CDR3aa: CSARYVAGVLDTQYF; CDR3nt: TGCAGTGCTAGATACGTAGCGGGGGTACTAGATACGCAGTATTTT
d_gene: .; abundance: .; j_gene: TRBJ2-2; v_gene: TRBV29-1; CDR3aa: CSFRDLGDTGELFF; CDR3nt: TGCAGCTTCCGGGACCTAGGGGACACCGGGGAGCTGTTTTTT
d_gene: TRBD1; abundance: .; j_gene: TRBJ1-5; v_gene: TRBV20-1; CDR3aa: CSASAGGRASWAQHF; CDR3nt: TGCAGTGCTAGTGCAGGGGGGAGAGCTAGTTGGGCCCAGCATTTT
d_gene: .; abundance: .; j_gene: TRBJ2-1; v_gene: TRBV20-1; CDR3aa: CSADTWGRGNEQFF; CDR3nt: TGCAGTGCCGACACTTGGGGTCGGGGGAATGAGCAGTTCTTC
d_gene: .; abundance: .; j_gene: TRBJ1-1; v_gene: TRBV15; CDR3aa: CATSRARGVGTEAFF; CDR3nt: TGTGCCACCAGCAGAGCTCGGGGGGTCGGGACTGAAGCTTTCTTT
d_gene: TRBD1; abundance: few; j_gene: TRBJ2-3; v_gene: TRBV5-6; CDR3aa: CASSLGGTGNTDTQYF; CDR3nt: TGTGCCAGCAGCTTGGGCGGGACAGGGAACACAGATACGCAGTATTTT
d_gene: TRBD2; abundance: few; j_gene: TRBJ2-5; v_gene: TRBV5-1; CDR3aa: CASSFGTSDQETQYF; CDR3nt: TGCGCCAGCAGCTTCGGGACTAGCGACCAAGAGACCCAGTACTTC
d_gene: TRBD1; abundance: .; j_gene: TRBJ1-5; v_gene: TRBV20-1; CDR3aa: CSASGGTGHQPQHF; CDR3nt: TGCAGTGCTAGTGGAGGGACAGGGCATCAGCCCCAGCATTTT
d_gene: .; abundance: .; j_gene: TRBJ2-7; v_gene: TRBV10-3; CDR3aa: CAISSPPGNEQYF; CDR3nt: TGTGCCATCTCATCCCCTCCGGGGAACGAGCAGTACTTC
d_gene: TRBD1; abundance: .; j_gene: TRBJ2-7; v_gene: TRBV4-1; CDR3aa: CASSAVGEGTGAYEQYF; CDR3nt: TGCGCCAGCAGCGCCGTAGGGGAGGGGACAGGGGCCTACGAGCAGTACTTC
d_gene: TRBD2; abundance: few; j_gene: TRBJ2-5; v_gene: TRBV12-3/TRBV12-4; CDR3aa: CASGPSGSGETQYF; CDR3nt: TGTGCCAGCGGACCTAGCGGGAGTGGAGAGACCCAGTACTTC
d_gene: TRBD2; abundance: .; j_gene: TRBJ2-5; v_gene: TRBV4-3; CDR3aa: CASSQWTSEETQYF; CDR3nt: TGCGCCAGCAGCCAGTGGACTAGCGAAGAGACCCAGTACTTC
d_gene: .; abundance: .; j_gene: TRBJ2-5; v_gene: TRBV11-3; CDR3aa: CASSLGRNREETQYF; CDR3nt: TGTGCCAGCAGCTTAGGAAGGAACAGGGAAGAGACCCAGTACTTC
d_gene: TRBD1; abundance: few; j_gene: TRBJ2-3; v_gene: TRBV4-1; CDR3aa: CASSRMGRDREFPDTQYF; CDR3nt: TGCGCCAGCAGCCGTATGGGCCGGGACAGGGAATTTCCAGATACGCAGTATTTT
d_gene: TRBD1; abundance: .; j_gene: TRBJ2-7; v_gene: TRBV10-3; CDR3aa: CATGTGTTEQYF; CDR3nt: TGTGCCACCGGGACAGGAACGACCGAGCAGTACTTC
d_gene: .; abundance: .; j_gene: TRBJ2-5; v_gene: TRBV9; CDR3aa: CASSGHDYPGETQYF; CDR3nt: TGTGCCAGCAGCGGCCACGACTACCCAGGAGAGACCCAGTACTTC
d_gene: .; abundance: few; j_gene: TRBJ2-1; v_gene: TRBV29-1; CDR3aa: CSVEAIGPAVDEQFF; CDR3nt: TGCAGCGTTGAAGCAATAGGCCCCGCTGTGGATGAGCAGTTCTTC
d_gene: TRBD1; abundance: .; j_gene: TRBJ2-2; v_gene: TRBV9; CDR3aa: CASSVWQGARFGTGELFF; CDR3nt: TGTGCCAGCAGCGTCTGGCAGGGGGCTCGGTTTGGGACCGGGGAGCTGTTTTTT
d_gene: .; abundance: .; j_gene: TRBJ2-3; v_gene: TRBV25-1; CDR3aa: CAVLQGGGADTQYF; CDR3nt: TGTGCCGTTCTGCAGGGGGGCGGCGCAGATACGCAGTATTTT
d_gene: .; abundance: .; j_gene: TRBJ2-5; v_gene: TRBV20-1; CDR3aa: CSARGDRETQYF; CDR3nt: TGCAGTGCTAGGGGGGATCGCGAGACCCAGTACTTC
d_gene: .; abundance: .; j_gene: TRBJ2-7; v_gene: TRBV3-1; CDR3aa: CASSQSRPLSYEQYF; CDR3nt: TGTGCCAGCAGCCAAAGTCGGCCGCTCTCCTACGAGCAGTACTTC
d_gene: TRBD2; abundance: .; j_gene: TRBJ2-1; v_gene: TRBV20-1; CDR3aa: CSANAVLAEQFF; CDR3nt: TGCAGTGCCAATGCCGTACTAGCGGAGCAGTTCTTC
d_gene: TRBD1; abundance: .; j_gene: TRBJ1-2; v_gene: TRBV10-3; CDR3aa: CAIRPADPGGYGYTF; CDR3nt: TGTGCCATCAGACCGGCCGACCCAGGGGGCTATGGCTACACCTTC
d_gene: .; abundance: few; j_gene: TRBJ2-1; v_gene: TRBV10-3; CDR3aa: CAISEQSGTEQFF; CDR3nt: TGTGCCATCAGTGAACAAAGCGGAACAGAGCAGTTCTTC
d_gene: .; abundance: few; j_gene: TRBJ2-3; v_gene: TRBV29-1; CDR3aa: CSVTRVPSTDTQYF; CDR3nt: TGCAGCGTTACCCGAGTTCCCAGCACAGATACGCAGTATTTT
d_gene: .; abundance: .; j_gene: TRBJ2-3; v_gene: TRBV14; CDR3aa: CASSDSDPTDTQYF; CDR3nt: TGTGCCAGCAGCGATTCGGACCCCACAGATACGCAGTATTTT
d_gene: .; abundance: few; j_gene: TRBJ2-7; v_gene: TRBV6-2/TRBV6-3; CDR3aa: CASSYGVYEQYF; CDR3nt: TGTGCCAGCAGTTATGGGGTCTACGAGCAGTACTTC
d_gene: TRBD1; abundance: .; j_gene: TRBJ2-3; v_gene: TRBV5-5; CDR3aa: CASSLEWDRGLGTDTQYF; CDR3nt: TGTGCCAGCAGCTTGGAATGGGACAGGGGCTTGGGCACAGATACGCAGTATTTT
d_gene: .; abundance: .; j_gene: TRBJ2-2; v_gene: TRBV6-5; CDR3aa: CASHGTPTNTGELFF; CDR3nt: TGTGCCAGCCACGGGACACCTACGAACACCGGGGAGCTGTTTTTT
d_gene: TRBD2; abundance: .; j_gene: TRBJ2-3; v_gene: TRBV5-1; CDR3aa: CASSLTLAGATGRADTQYF; CDR3nt: TGCGCCAGCAGCTTGACCCTAGCGGGGGCGACTGGGCGCGCAGATACGCAGTATTTT
d_gene: .; abundance: .; j_gene: TRBJ2-5; v_gene: TRBV4-1; CDR3aa: CASSQESRQIEETQYF; CDR3nt: TGCGCCAGCAGCCAAGAGTCGCGACAGATTGAAGAGACCCAGTACTTC
d_gene: TRBD1; abundance: .; j_gene: TRBJ1-2; v_gene: TRBV7-7; CDR3aa: CASSKSRDRDKGYTF; CDR3nt: TGTGCCAGCAGCAAGTCCCGGGACAGGGACAAGGGCTACACCTTC
d_gene: .; abundance: .; j_gene: TRBJ2-3; v_gene: TRBV20-1; CDR3aa: CSASRTGSFTDTQYF; CDR3nt: TGCAGTGCTAGCAGAACAGGGAGCTTCACAGATACGCAGTATTTT
d_gene: .; abundance: .; j_gene: TRBJ1-5; v_gene: TRBV12-3/TRBV12-4; CDR3aa: CASSFRVGDQPQHF; CDR3nt: TGTGCCAGCAGTTTTCGGGTGGGGGATCAGCCCCAGCATTTT
d_gene: .; abundance: once; j_gene: TRBJ2-5; v_gene: TRBV27; CDR3aa: CASSPRWGQETQYF; CDR3nt: TGTGCCAGCAGTCCCCGATGGGGCCAAGAGACCCAGTACTTC
d_gene: .; abundance: few; j_gene: TRBJ2-3; v_gene: TRBV25-1; CDR3aa: CASSDPFGVGRSGTDTQYF; CDR3nt: TGTGCCAGCAGTGACCCCTTCGGGGTTGGTCGGTCCGGCACAGATACGCAGTATTTT
d_gene: .; abundance: many; j_gene: TRBJ2-3; v_gene: TRBV5-1; CDR3aa: CASSFDGTDTQYF; CDR3nt: TGCGCCAGCAGCTTCGACGGTACAGATACGCAGTATTTT
d_gene: .; abundance: few; j_gene: TRBJ1-2; v_gene: TRBV29-1; CDR3aa: CSVESPPYGYTF; CDR3nt: TGCAGCGTTGAGTCACCACCATATGGCTACACCTTC
d_gene: .; abundance: few; j_gene: TRBJ2-5; v_gene: TRBV11-2; CDR3aa: CASSQGGIQQETQYF; CDR3nt: TGTGCCAGCAGCCAAGGAGGCATACAACAAGAGACCCAGTACTTC
d_gene: TRBD2; abundance: .; j_gene: TRBJ2-2; v_gene: TRBV4-2; CDR3aa: CASRRGLATGELFF; CDR3nt: TGTGCCAGCAGGCGGGGACTAGCGACCGGGGAGCTGTTTTTT
d_gene: TRBD1; abundance: few; j_gene: TRBJ2-7; v_gene: TRBV20-1; CDR3aa: CSAQQGAGYEQYF; CDR3nt: TGCAGTGCTCAACAGGGGGCCGGCTACGAGCAGTACTTC
d_gene: .; abundance: .; j_gene: TRBJ1-3; v_gene: TRBV15; CDR3aa: CATSRDLGNTIYF; CDR3nt: TGTGCCACCAGCAGAGATCTCGGAAACACCATATATTTT
d_gene: TRBD2; abundance: many; j_gene: TRBJ2-1; v_gene: TRBV5-5; CDR3aa: CASSLGAGTYNEQFF; CDR3nt: TGTGCCAGCAGCTTGGGAGCGGGAACCTACAATGAGCAGTTCTTC
d_gene: .; abundance: .; j_gene: TRBJ1-2; v_gene: TRBV12-5; CDR3aa: CASGFSVVGEDTF; CDR3nt: TGTGCTAGTGGTTTTTCTGTCGTGGGGGAGGACACCTTC
d_gene: .; abundance: .; j_gene: TRBJ1-2; v_gene: TRBV2; CDR3aa: CASSRSPLTNYGYTF; CDR3nt: TGTGCCAGCAGTCGCAGTCCGCTGACTAACTATGGCTACACCTTC
d_gene: .; abundance: few; j_gene: TRBJ2-1; v_gene: TRBV7-2; CDR3aa: CASSLKGFNEQFF; CDR3nt: TGTGCCAGCAGCTTAAAGGGATTCAATGAGCAGTTCTTC
d_gene: .; abundance: .; j_gene: TRBJ2-5; v_gene: TRBV12-3/TRBV12-4; CDR3aa: CASSFAGLDQETQYF; CDR3nt: TGTGCCAGCAGTTTCGCGGGGTTGGATCAAGAGACCCAGTACTTC
d_gene: .; abundance: .; j_gene: TRBJ1-5; v_gene: TRBV7-9; CDR3aa: CASSLSGGGDQPQHF; CDR3nt: TGTGCCAGCAGCTTATCCGGGGGAGGGGATCAGCCCCAGCATTTT
d_gene: .; abundance: few; j_gene: TRBJ2-1; v_gene: TRBV6-2/TRBV6-3; CDR3aa: CASSYLDIYNEQFF; CDR3nt: TGTGCCAGCAGTTACTTGGACATCTACAATGAGCAGTTCTTC
d_gene: .; abundance: .; j_gene: TRBJ1-1; v_gene: TRBV4-2; CDR3aa: CASSQDLGIFTEAFF; CDR3nt: TGTGCCAGCAGCCAAGATCTAGGGATTTTCACTGAAGCTTTCTTT
d_gene: .; abundance: .; j_gene: TRBJ1-5; v_gene: TRBV20-1; CDR3aa: CSASTPLEPQHF; CDR3nt: TGCAGTGCCTCGACCCCGTTAGAGCCCCAGCATTTT
d_gene: TRBD1; abundance: few; j_gene: TRBJ1-1; v_gene: TRBV12-3/TRBV12-4; CDR3aa: CASREGQGEGFF; CDR3nt: TGTGCCAGCAGGGAGGGACAGGGGGAGGGTTTCTTT
d_gene: TRBD2; abundance: few; j_gene: TRBJ2-3; v_gene: TRBV20-1; CDR3aa: CSAELSGRYGDTQYF; CDR3nt: TGCAGTGCCGAGCTGAGCGGGAGGTATGGAGATACGCAGTATTTT
d_gene: TRBD2; abundance: .; j_gene: TRBJ2-3; v_gene: TRBV5-1; CDR3aa: CASSITSGGAWGTDTQYF; CDR3nt: TGCGCCAGCAGCATCACTAGCGGGGGGGCCTGGGGCACAGATACGCAGTATTTT